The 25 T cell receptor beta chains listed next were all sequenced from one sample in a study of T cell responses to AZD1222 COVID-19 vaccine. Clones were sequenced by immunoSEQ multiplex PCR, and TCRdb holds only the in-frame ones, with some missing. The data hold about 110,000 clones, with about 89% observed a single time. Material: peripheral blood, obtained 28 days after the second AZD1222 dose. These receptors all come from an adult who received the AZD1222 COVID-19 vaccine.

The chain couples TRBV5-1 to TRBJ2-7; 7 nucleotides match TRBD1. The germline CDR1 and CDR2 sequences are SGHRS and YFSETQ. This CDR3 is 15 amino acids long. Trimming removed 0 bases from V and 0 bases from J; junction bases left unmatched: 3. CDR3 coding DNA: TGCGCCAGCAGCTTGGGAGGGGGCGACTCCTACGAGCAGTACTTC. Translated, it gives CASSLGGGDSYEQYF.

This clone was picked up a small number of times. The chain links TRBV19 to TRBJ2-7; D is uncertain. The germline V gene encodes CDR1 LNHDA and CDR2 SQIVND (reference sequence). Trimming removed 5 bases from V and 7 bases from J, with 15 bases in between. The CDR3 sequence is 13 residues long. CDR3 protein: CASSFSEWREQYF. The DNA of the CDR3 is TGTGCCAGTAGTTTCTCCGAGTGGCGGGAGCAGTACTTC.

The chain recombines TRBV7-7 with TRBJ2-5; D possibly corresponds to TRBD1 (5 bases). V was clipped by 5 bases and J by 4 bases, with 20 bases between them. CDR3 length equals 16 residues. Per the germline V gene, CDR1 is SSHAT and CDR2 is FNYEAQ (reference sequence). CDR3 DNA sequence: TGTGCCAGCAGCCCCACAGCAGTAGGGGTGAGAGAGACCCAGTACTTC. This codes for CASSPTAVGVRETQYF.

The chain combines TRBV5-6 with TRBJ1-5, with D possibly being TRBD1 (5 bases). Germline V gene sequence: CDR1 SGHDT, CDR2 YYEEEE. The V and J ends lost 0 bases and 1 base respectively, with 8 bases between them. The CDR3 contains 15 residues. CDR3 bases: TGTGCCAGCAGCTTGGTCCGGGACAGCAATCAGCCCCAGCATTTT. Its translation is CASSLVRDSNQPQHF. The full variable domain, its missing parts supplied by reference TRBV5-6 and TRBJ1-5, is DAGVTQSPTHLIKTRGQQVTLRCSPKSGHDTVSWYQQALGQGPQFIFQYYEEEERQRGNFPDRFSGHQFPNYSSELNVNALLLGDSALYLCASSLVRDSNQPQHFGDGTRLSIL.

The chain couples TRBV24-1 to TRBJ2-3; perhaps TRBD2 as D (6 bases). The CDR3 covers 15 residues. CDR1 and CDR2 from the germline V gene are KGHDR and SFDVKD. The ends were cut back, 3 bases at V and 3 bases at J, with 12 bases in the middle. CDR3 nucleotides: TGTGCCACCAGTGATCCGGGGGAGAGTACAGATACGCAGTATTTT. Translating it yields CATSDPGESTDTQYF.

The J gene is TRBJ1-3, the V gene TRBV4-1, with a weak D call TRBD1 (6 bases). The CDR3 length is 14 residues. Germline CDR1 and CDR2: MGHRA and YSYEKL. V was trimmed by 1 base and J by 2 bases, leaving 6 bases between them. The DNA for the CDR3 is TGCGCCAGCAGCCAAGGGGACACTGGAAACACCATATATTTT. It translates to CASSQGDTGNTIYF.

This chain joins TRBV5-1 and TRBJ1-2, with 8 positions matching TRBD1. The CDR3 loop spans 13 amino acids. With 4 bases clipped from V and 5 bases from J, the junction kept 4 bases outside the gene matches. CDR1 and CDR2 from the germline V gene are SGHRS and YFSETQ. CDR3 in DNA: TGCGCCAGCAGCCCCGACAGGGGTTATGGCTACACCTTC. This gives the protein CASSPDRGYGYTF.

This CDR3 reads CASSLRLAEETQYF. The CDR3, as DNA: TGTGCCAGCAGCTTGAGACTAGCGGAAGAGACCCAGTACTTC. This chain connects TRBV5-4 to TRBJ2-5; 9 positions match TRBD2. Trimming cost V 1 base and J 3 bases; bases outside gene matches: 1. CDR1 and CDR2 (germline): SGHNT, YYREEE (reference sequence). The CDR3 contains 14 residues.

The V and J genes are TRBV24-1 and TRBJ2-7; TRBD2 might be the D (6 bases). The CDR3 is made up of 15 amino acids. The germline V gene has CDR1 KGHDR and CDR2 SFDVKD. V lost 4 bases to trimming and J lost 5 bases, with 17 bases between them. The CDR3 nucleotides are TGTGCCACCAGTGACCCTGGGACTCCTACTAACGAGCAGTACTTC. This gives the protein CATSDPGTPTNEQYF.

As DNA, the CDR3 is TGCGCCAGCACGGGACGGAAAACAGATACGCAGTATTTT. It yields the protein CASTGRKTDTQYF. The genes are TRBV5-1 and TRBJ2-3; perhaps D is TRBD1 or TRBD2 (5 bases each). The CDR3 totals 13 residues. The V and J ends lost 6 bases and 3 bases respectively, with 11 bases between them. Germline lookup yields CDR1 SGHRS and CDR2 YFSETQ.

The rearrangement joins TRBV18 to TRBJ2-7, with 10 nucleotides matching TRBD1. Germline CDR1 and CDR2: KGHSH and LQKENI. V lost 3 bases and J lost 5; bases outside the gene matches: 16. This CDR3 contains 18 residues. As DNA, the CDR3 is TGTGCCAGCTCACCGCAAGGCTCCGGGACAGGGGTTTACGACGAGCAGTACTTC. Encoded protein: CASSPQGSGTGVYDEQYF.

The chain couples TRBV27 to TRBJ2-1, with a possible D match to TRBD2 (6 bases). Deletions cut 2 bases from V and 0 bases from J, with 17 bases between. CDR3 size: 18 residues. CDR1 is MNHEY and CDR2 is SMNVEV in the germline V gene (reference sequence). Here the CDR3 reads CASSLAWGTYSSYNEQFF. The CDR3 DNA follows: TGTGCCAGCAGTTTAGCCTGGGGGACTTACAGCTCCTACAATGAGCAGTTCTTC.

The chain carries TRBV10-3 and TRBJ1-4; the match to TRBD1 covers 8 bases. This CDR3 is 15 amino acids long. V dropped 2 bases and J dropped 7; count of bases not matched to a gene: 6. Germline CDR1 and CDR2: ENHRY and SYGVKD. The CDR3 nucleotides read TGTGCCATCAGTGAGACAGGGGGGATGGGTGAAAAACTGTTTTTT. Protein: CAISETGGMGEKLFF.

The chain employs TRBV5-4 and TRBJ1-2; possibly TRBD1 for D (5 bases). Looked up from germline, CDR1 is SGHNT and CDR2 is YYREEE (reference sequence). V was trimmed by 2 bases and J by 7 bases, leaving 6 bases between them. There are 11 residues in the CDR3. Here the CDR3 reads CASSFGAGYTF. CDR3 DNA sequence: TGTGCCAGCAGCTTCGGGGCTGGCTACACCTTC.

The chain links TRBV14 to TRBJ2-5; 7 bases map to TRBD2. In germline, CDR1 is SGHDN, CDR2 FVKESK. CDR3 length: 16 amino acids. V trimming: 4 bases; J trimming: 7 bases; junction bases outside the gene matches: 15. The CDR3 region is CASSPLGSGQAGTQYF. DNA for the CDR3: TGTGCCAGCAGCCCCCTGGGTAGCGGGCAGGCCGGGACCCAGTACTTC.

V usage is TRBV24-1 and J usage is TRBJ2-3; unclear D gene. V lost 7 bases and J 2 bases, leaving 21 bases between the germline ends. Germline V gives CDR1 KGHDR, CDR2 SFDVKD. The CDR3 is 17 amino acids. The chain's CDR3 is CATSPSPRTAITDTQYF. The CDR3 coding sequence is TGTGCCACCAGCCCATCCCCCCGGACGGCTATCACAGATACGCAGTATTTT.

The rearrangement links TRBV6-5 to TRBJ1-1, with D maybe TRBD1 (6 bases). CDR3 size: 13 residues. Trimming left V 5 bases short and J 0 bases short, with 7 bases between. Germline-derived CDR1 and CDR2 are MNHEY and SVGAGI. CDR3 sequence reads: CASSPGVNTEAFF. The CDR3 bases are TGTGCCAGCAGTCCAGGGGTGAACACTGAAGCTTTCTTT.

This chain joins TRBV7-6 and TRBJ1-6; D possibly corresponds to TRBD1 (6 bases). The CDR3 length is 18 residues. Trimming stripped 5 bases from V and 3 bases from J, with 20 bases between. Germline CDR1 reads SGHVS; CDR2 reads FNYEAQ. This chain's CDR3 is CASSIHSQGPFYNSPLHF. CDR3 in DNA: TGTGCCAGCAGCATACACTCACAGGGCCCTTTCTATAATTCACCCCTCCACTTT. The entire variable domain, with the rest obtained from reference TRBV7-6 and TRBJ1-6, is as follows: GAGVSQSPRYKVTKRGQDVALRCDPISGHVSLYWYRQALGQGPEFLTYFNYEAQQDKSGLPNDRFSAERPEGSISTLTIQRTEQRDSAMYRCASSIHSQGPFYNSPLHFGNGTRLTVT.

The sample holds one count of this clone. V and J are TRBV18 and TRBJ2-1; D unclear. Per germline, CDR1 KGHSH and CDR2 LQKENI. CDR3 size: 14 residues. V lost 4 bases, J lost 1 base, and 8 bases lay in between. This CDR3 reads CASSLEVSYNEQFF. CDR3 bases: TGTGCCAGCTCACTAGAGGTTTCCTACAATGAGCAGTTCTTC.

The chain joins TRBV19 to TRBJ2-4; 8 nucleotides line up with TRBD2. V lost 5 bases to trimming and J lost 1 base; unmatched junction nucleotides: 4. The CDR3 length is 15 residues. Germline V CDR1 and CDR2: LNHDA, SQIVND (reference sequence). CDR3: CASSSGRVAKNIQYF. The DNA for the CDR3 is TGTGCCAGTAGTTCCGGGAGGGTGGCCAAAAACATTCAGTACTTC. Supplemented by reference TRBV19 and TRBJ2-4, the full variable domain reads DGGITQSPKYLFRKEGQNVTLSCEQNLNHDAMYWYRQDPGQGLRLIYYSQIVNDFQKGDIAEGYSVSREKKESFPLTVTSAQKNPTAFYLCASSSGRVAKNIQYFGAGTRLSVL.

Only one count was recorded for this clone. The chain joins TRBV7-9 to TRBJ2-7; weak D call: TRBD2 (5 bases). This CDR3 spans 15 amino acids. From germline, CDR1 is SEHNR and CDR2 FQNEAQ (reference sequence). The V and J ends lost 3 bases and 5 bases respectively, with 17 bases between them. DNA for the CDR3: TGTGCCAGCAGCTTCAATGGGGAATTGAGGGACGAGCAGTACTTC. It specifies CASSFNGELRDEQYF.

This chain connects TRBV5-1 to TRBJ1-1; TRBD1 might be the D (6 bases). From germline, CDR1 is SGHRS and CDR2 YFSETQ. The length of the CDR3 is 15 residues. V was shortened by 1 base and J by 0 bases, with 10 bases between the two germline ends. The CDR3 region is CASSLLAGVNTEAFF. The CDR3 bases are TGCGCCAGCAGCTTGCTGGCAGGGGTGAACACTGAAGCTTTCTTT.

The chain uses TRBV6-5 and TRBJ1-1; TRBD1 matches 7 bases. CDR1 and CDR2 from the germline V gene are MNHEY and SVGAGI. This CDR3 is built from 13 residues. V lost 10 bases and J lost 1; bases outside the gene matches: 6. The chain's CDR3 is CATRTGGNTEAFF. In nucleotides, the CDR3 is TGTGCCACCAGGACAGGTGGGAACACTGAAGCTTTCTTT.

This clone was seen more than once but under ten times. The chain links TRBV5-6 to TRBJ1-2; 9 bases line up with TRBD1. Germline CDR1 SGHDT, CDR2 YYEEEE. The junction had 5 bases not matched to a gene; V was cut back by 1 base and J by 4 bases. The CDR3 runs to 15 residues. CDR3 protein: CASSLRDRVTYGYTF. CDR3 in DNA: TGTGCCAGCAGCTTGCGGGACAGGGTGACCTATGGCTACACCTTC.

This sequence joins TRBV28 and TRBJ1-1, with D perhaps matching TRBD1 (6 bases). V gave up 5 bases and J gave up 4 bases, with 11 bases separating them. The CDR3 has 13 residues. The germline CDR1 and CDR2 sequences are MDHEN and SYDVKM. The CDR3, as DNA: TGTGCCAGCAGTCCCCAAGGGGGCACTGAAGCTTTCTTT. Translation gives CASSPQGGTEAFF.